Below are 24 T cell receptor beta chains sequenced from a single sample in a study of blood T cells in healthy people across ages. The authors ran a second PCR of roughly 6 to 12 cycles using a sample-barcoded 5' primer and a J-beta primer mix. TCRdb analysed the 5' RACE reads with MiXCR anew, one entry per CDR3 protein. The table lists more than 750,000 distinct CDR3 sequences, roughly 28% of them singletons. This sample was also put to use in a study of T cells of mothers and their children.

What was sequenced was blood. The source of these receptors is a middle-aged woman in good health.

V gene TRBV5-5 combines with J gene TRBJ2-3, with 7 bases that match TRBD2. V lost 3 bases and J lost 6; bases outside the gene matches: 10. The CDR3 runs 15 residues. The germline gives CDR1 SGHKS, CDR2 YYEKEE (reference sequence). CDR3 DNA sequence: TGTGCCAGCAGCTCGTGGCGGCCAGCGGGGGATACGCAGTATTTT. It is translated as CASSSWRPAGDTQYF.

Concerning this clonotype itself: A read error may produce the germline difference seen at one junction end. The chain combines TRBV7-3 with TRBJ2-1; the D gene is possibly TRBD1 (6 bases). CDR3 length: 15 residues. Germline values: CDR1 SGHTA, CDR2 FQGTGA. CDR3 DNA sequence: TGTGCCAACAGCTTAACAGGGTCTGAGGACAATGAGCAGTTCTTC. This translates into CANSLTGSEDNEQFF.

This clonotype occurred many times. The chain links TRBV12-3 or TRBV12-4 to TRBJ2-6; perhaps TRBD1 as D (5 bases). This CDR3 has 17 amino acids. Between the trimmed V and J ends, which lost 6 bases and 0 bases, there was a span of 15 bases. CDR3: CASSHSDRPSGANVLTF. For the CDR3, the DNA is TGTGCCAGCAGCCATTCCGACAGACCCTCTGGGGCCAACGTCCTGACTTTC.

Concerning this clonotype: Germline is not matched at one junction end, which may reflect a read error. This rearrangement joins TRBV3-1 to TRBJ2-1, with D perhaps TRBD2 (7 bases). The germline CDR1 and CDR2 sequences are LGHDT and YNNKEL (reference sequence). The CDR3 has 13 amino acids. The CDR3 region has the DNA TGTGACAGCAATCGAGGGGGGGGAAATGAGCAGTTCTTC. Translation gives CDSNRGGGNEQFF.

The CDR3, as DNA: TGTGCCACCCGTGAATCGGCAGGGGGGAGCTATGGCTACACCTTC. Its protein is CATRESAGGSYGYTF. The chain employs TRBV10-3 and TRBJ1-2; TRBD1 matches 7 bases. The CDR3 runs to 15 residues. Unmatched junction bases numbered 15, after V lost 10 bases and J lost 4 bases. Germline lookup yields CDR1 ENHRY and CDR2 SYGVKD.

Concerning this clonotype itself: A much bigger clone sits one base away, suggesting this may be a read error. The genes are TRBV29-1 and TRBJ2-6; D remains ambiguous. The V and J ends lost 2 bases and 0 bases respectively, with 8 bases between them. Looked up from germline, CDR1 is SQVTM and CDR2 is ANQGSEA. The CDR3 sequence is 15 residues long. CDR3 sequence reads: CSVECADSGANVLTF. The DNA for the CDR3 is TGCAGCGTTGAATGTGCGGACTCTGGGGCCAACGTCCTGACTTTC.

In its sample, this clonotype was seen many times. The junction and the germline gene differ at one end; a read error may be behind it. The gene calls are TRBV20-1 and TRBJ2-7, with 8 bases that match TRBD2. The CDR3 spans 15 residues. The V gene's germline CDR1 is DFQATT and CDR2 SNEGSKA (reference sequence). CDR3 loop: CSAGIAGNPSSEQYF. CDR3 bases: TGCAGTGCTGGTATAGCGGGGAACCCCTCCTCCGAGCAGTACTTC.

The chain uses TRBV29-1 and TRBJ1-1; D remains unclear. The V end was cut by 4 bases, the J end by 0 bases, with 15 bases between. The CDR3 runs to 15 residues. Germline-derived CDR1 and CDR2 are SQVTM and ANQGSEA. In nucleotides, the CDR3 is TGCAGCGTTGGGGAGGGCGCGGTAATGAACACTGAAGCTTTCTTT. Amino acids: CSVGEGAVMNTEAFF. The full variable domain, its missing parts supplied by reference TRBV29-1 and TRBJ1-1, is SAVISQKPSRDICQRGTSLTIQCQVDSQVTMMFWYRQQPGQSLTLIATANQGSEATYESGFVIDKFPISRPNLTFSTLTVSNMSPEDSSIYLCSVGEGAVMNTEAFFGQGTRLTVV.

Points on this clonotype: Just one base apart from a much larger clone, this may be a read error. This CDR3 is CASSFLVAGAWNIQYF. CDR3 in DNA: TGTGCCAGCAGTTTTTTGGTAGCGGGGGCATGGAACATTCAGTACTTC. The chain has TRBV28 and TRBJ2-4, with 9 bases lining up with TRBD2. Per germline, CDR1 MDHEN and CDR2 SYDVKM. The CDR3 length is 16 residues. V was clipped by 3 bases and J by 7 bases; unmatched bases: 10.

The chain employs TRBV7-2 and TRBJ1-5; D unclear. Germline assignment: CDR1 SGHTA and CDR2 FQGNSA. The CDR3 loop spans 12 amino acids. The V gene lost 3 bases and the J gene lost 9 bases, with 9 bases spanning the gap. CDR3 loop: CASSFVARPQHF. The CDR3 coding sequence is TGTGCCAGCAGCTTCGTGGCTCGGCCCCAGCATTTT.

This clonotype appeared a few times. With a much larger clone just one base away, this may be a read error. The V gene is TRBV28, the J gene TRBJ2-7; TRBD1 matches at 7 bases. CDR1 MDHEN and CDR2 SYDVKM come from the germline V gene. The CDR3 is 15 amino acids. V shed 5 bases, J shed 0 bases, and the junction held 7 bases outside the gene matches. CDR3 sequence reads: CASSKGQVSSYEQYF. In nucleotides, the CDR3 is TGTGCCAGCAGTAAAGGACAGGTGAGCTCCTACGAGCAGTACTTC. The variable domain in full, with the rest retrieved from reference TRBV28 and TRBJ2-7, is DVKVTQSSRYLVKRTGEKVFLECVQDMDHENMFWYRQDPGLGLRLIYFSYDVKMKEKGDIPEGYSVSREKKERFSLILESASTNQTSMYLCASSKGQVSSYEQYFGPGTRLTVT.

The rearrangement joins TRBV20-1 to TRBJ2-5, with 15 bases fitting TRBD2. J was trimmed by 5 bases and V by 0 bases; bases with no gene match: 10. Germline-derived CDR1 and CDR2 are DFQATT and SNEGSKA (reference sequence). The CDR3 length is 18 residues. Here the CDR3 reads CSARDPWTSGGALETQYF. Here the CDR3 DNA reads TGCAGTGCTAGAGATCCTTGGACTAGCGGGGGGGCTTTGGAGACCCAGTACTTC.

The rearrangement links TRBV7-9 to TRBJ1-1; D may be TRBD1 (5 bases). Deletions cut 5 bases from V and 1 base from J, with 26 bases between. This CDR3 comprises 19 residues. Germline V CDR1 and CDR2: SEHNR, FQNEAQ (reference sequence). The CDR3 loop is CASSSGRVAGGRGNTEAFF. The CDR3 bases are TGTGCCAGCAGCAGTGGACGGGTCGCCGGCGGGAGGGGGAACACTGAAGCTTTCTTT.

This clonotype was recorded many times. The rearrangement uses TRBV29-1 and TRBJ2-5, with 12 nucleotides matching TRBD1. The CDR3 extends over 14 amino acids. Looked up from germline, CDR1 is SQVTM and CDR2 is ANQGSEA. The V gene end was trimmed by 5 bases and the J gene end by 4 bases; junction bases not matched to a gene: 5. CDR3 nucleotides: TGCAGCGTTCGTCGGGACAGGGGGCGAGAGACCCAGTACTTC. Translation gives CSVRRDRGRETQYF.

This clonotype was counted many times. The gene calls are TRBV2 and TRBJ1-2; D call uncertain. Germline loops: CDR1 SNHLY, CDR2 FYNNEI. This CDR3 spans 12 amino acids. Trimming cost V 5 bases and J 6 bases, with 10 bases left between them. The CDR3 protein is CASSTGVDGYTF. The CDR3 nucleotides are TGTGCCAGCAGTACGGGAGTGGATGGCTACACCTTC.

This clonotype was found a few times. The V call is TRBV3-1, the J call TRBJ2-2; maybe TRBD2 (6 bases). The CDR3 is made up of 18 amino acids. The germline gives CDR1 LGHDT, CDR2 YNNKEL (reference sequence). The V end lost 4 bases, the J end lost 1 base, and 19 bases lay between the germline ends. CDR3 amino acids: CASSPTLRDLLNTGELFF. Written as DNA, the CDR3 is TGTGCCAGCAGCCCTACCCTCCGGGACTTACTGAACACCGGGGAGCTGTTTTTT.

The table lists this clonotype with many counts. The chain carries TRBV20-1 and TRBJ2-7, with 7 nucleotides matching TRBD1. The junction had 12 bases not matched to a gene; V was cut back by 5 bases and J by 5 bases. Germline CDR1 is DFQATT and CDR2 is SNEGSKA (reference sequence). There are 14 residues in the CDR3. The CDR3 DNA reads as TGCAGTGCTTCCGGGACAGCCTATGTCCACGAGCAGTACTTC. Translating gives CSASGTAYVHEQYF.

The chain uses TRBV7-3 and TRBJ2-1, with 9 bases that match TRBD2. The CDR3 spans 14 residues. Germline values: CDR1 SGHTA, CDR2 FQGTGA. Trimming at V came to 2 bases and at J to 10 bases, leaving 6 bases not matched to a gene. The CDR3 DNA sequence: TGTGCCAGCAGCTTAGGAGGGACTAGCAGGGAGCAGTTCTTC. It specifies CASSLGGTSREQFF.

The chain links TRBV4-1 to TRBJ2-1; D not resolved. The germline V gene has CDR1 MGHRA and CDR2 YSYEKL. V was clipped by 0 bases and J by 2 bases, with 8 bases between them. The CDR3 loop spans 15 amino acids. This chain's CDR3 is CASSQEEPPYNEQFF. CDR3 bases: TGCGCCAGCAGCCAAGAGGAACCCCCCTACAATGAGCAGTTCTTC.

This clonotype has just a few counts. The chain recombines TRBV11-2 with TRBJ2-7, with D unresolved. V was cut by 3 bases and J by 1 base, with 10 bases left in between. Looked up from germline, CDR1 is SGHAT and CDR2 is FQNNGV. The CDR3 is 14 amino acids. CDR3 sequence: CASSFGPPSYEQYF. The CDR3 nucleotides are TGTGCCAGCAGCTTCGGTCCCCCTTCCTACGAGCAGTACTTC.

This clonotype was detected many times. The gene calls are TRBV28 and TRBJ1-4; D ambiguous. Trimming pared 2 bases from V and 0 bases from J, leaving 10 bases between. Germline V CDR1 and CDR2: MDHEN, SYDVKM. The CDR3 spans 16 residues. The CDR3 loop is CASSLMGSTTNEKLFF. CDR3 nucleotide sequence: TGTGCCAGCAGTTTAATGGGCAGTACAACTAATGAAAAACTGTTTTTT.

This chain connects TRBV15 to TRBJ1-5; D is unclear. Trimming took 1 base from V and 0 from J, leaving 7 bases between them. CDR1 LNHNV and CDR2 YYDKDF come from the germline V gene (reference sequence). The CDR3 has 15 amino acids. This chain's CDR3 is CATSRGSDSNQPQHF. The CDR3 DNA is TGTGCCACCAGCAGAGGGAGCGATAGCAATCAGCCCCAGCATTTT. The complete variable domain, with remaining parts taken from reference TRBV15 and TRBJ1-5, reads DAMVIQNPRYQVTQFGKPVTLSCSQTLNHNVMYWYQQKSSQAPKLLFHYYDKDFNNEADTPDNFQSRRPNTSFCFLDIRSPGLGDTAMYLCATSRGSDSNQPQHFGDGTRLSIL.

The chain carries TRBV12-3 or TRBV12-4 and TRBJ2-1; 9 bases are shared with TRBD1. CDR3 length equals 15 residues. V dropped 6 bases and J dropped 9; count of bases not matched to a gene: 12. DNA for the CDR3: TGTGCCAGCAGCTTCATCGGGGACAGGGCGGGTGAGCAGTTCTTC. It encodes CASSFIGDRAGEQFF.

The chain links TRBV7-3 to TRBJ2-7; D perhaps matches TRBD2 (6 bases). The CDR3 spans 15 residues. CDR1 and CDR2 (germline): SGHTA, FQGTGA. Trimming took off 9 bases at V and 5 bases at J, with 23 bases between the two ends. The DNA for the CDR3 is TGTGCCAGTAGCCCGGGACTCCCATTAGGGCACGAGCAGTACTTC. This gives the protein CASSPGLPLGHEQYF.